A selection of T cell receptor beta chains follows, all from one sample in a study of T-cell reconstitution after alpha-beta-depleted transplantation in children. TCRdb fed the PCR reads into MiXCR, producing one record per CDR3 protein. The table includes 230,000 or so distinct CDR3 sequences, approximately 12% detected once. This specimen consisted of PBMCs from the stem cell graft donor, obtained from the stem cell graft. Receptors were obtained from a human donor who donated a stem cell graft to a child with acute lymphoblastic leukemia. CDR3s include the opening cysteine and the closing phenylalanine or tryptophan. The D gene is left open where the match is weak. Clone size, where shown, is once, few, many, or a class for clones that have expanded.

TRBJ2-1 | TRBV5-1 | TRBD2 | once | TGCGCCAGCAGCTTGGTCGCGGGAGGTTACAATGAGCAGTTCTTC | CASSLVAGGYNEQFF
TRBJ2-3 | TRBV12-3/TRBV12-4 | - | many | TGTGCCAGCAGTTTAACAGGGTCGGGCACAGATACGCAGTATTTT | CASSLTGSGTDTQYF
TRBJ1-6 | TRBV7-2 | - | - | TGTGCCAGCAGCTCCGGACAGCGACGGTCACCCCTCCACTTT | CASSSGQRRSPLHF
TRBJ2-1 | TRBV10-3 | - | many | TGTGCCATCAGTGAGACTTCCGGGACTGAGCAGTTCTTC | CAISETSGTEQFF
TRBJ2-1 | TRBV7-2 | TRBD2 | many | TGTGCCAGCAGCTTAGCTAGCGGGGGGGCTGTTTTTGGTGAGCAGTTCTTC | CASSLASGGAVFGEQFF
TRBJ2-4 | TRBV4-2 | - | many | TGTGCCAGCAGCCAAAGCTATCCGGACTCCCCCCGGGGCAAAAACATTCAGTACTTC | CASSQSYPDSPRGKNIQYF
TRBJ2-7 | TRBV20-1 | - | few | TGCAGTGCTAGAGATAAGTGGAGTAGCCTCTACGAGCAGTACTTC | CSARDKWSSLYEQYF
TRBJ2-7 | TRBV12-3/TRBV12-4 | - | many | TGTGCCAGCAGTTTAAGACAGGGACTCTCCGAGCAGTACTTC | CASSLRQGLSEQYF
TRBJ2-3 | TRBV13 | - | many | TGTGCCAGCAGCTTAGCCAGTCTAGATACGCAGTATTTT | CASSLASLDTQYF
TRBJ1-4 | TRBV9 | TRBD1 | - | TGTGCCAGCAGCGACGACAGGGGGACGGAAAAACTGTTTTTT | CASSDDRGTEKLFF
TRBJ2-1 | TRBV29-1 | - | few | TGCAGCGTTGCTCGGGCTGCAGAGTGGAACAATGAGCAGTTCTTC | CSVARAAEWNNEQFF
TRBJ2-7 | TRBV9 | - | many | TGTGCCAGCAGCGTAGGTGAGGGCTACGAGCAGTACTTC | CASSVGEGYEQYF
TRBJ1-1 | TRBV7-9 | - | many | TGTGCCAGCAGCCGGACGGTCGGCACTGAAGCTTTCTTT | CASSRTVGTEAFF
TRBJ2-3 | TRBV5-1 | - | many | TGCGCCAGCAGCTTGGTGGGTTCGGGCACAGATACGCAGTATTTT | CASSLVGSGTDTQYF
TRBJ2-1 | TRBV27 | - | many | TGTGCCAGCAGTCCCCTTTGGGGAGCCGACAATGAGCAGTTCTTC | CASSPLWGADNEQFF
TRBJ1-2 | TRBV27 | - | many | TGTGCCACCCTAGACCTGGATCGGGGAGGCTACACCTTC | CATLDLDRGGYTF
TRBJ2-2 | TRBV3-1 | - | many | TGTGCCAGCAGCCAAGAGTCTCTAGGGGCCGGGGAGCTGTTTTTT | CASSQESLGAGELFF
TRBJ2-7 | TRBV10-3 | - | many | TGTGCCATCAGTGACCCGAGCTACGAGCAGTACTTC | CAISDPSYEQYF
TRBJ2-5 | TRBV10-3 | - | many | TGTGCCATCAGTGCCGGGGCGGGGGCCCAACCAGAGACCCAGTACTTC | CAISAGAGAQPETQYF
TRBJ2-1 | TRBV7-8 | - | many | TGTGCCAGCAGCCCTCCCCGGAGGGGAGGTGAGCAGTTCTTC | CASSPPRRGGEQFF
TRBJ1-1 | TRBV5-6 | - | - | TGTGCCAGCGGCTTTGGGTCGGACACTGAAGCTTTCTTT | CASGFGSDTEAFF
TRBJ2-5 | TRBV7-9 | TRBD2 | few | TGTGCCAGCAGCTTAGGTCCTAGCGGGGCCCGGGAGACCCAGTACTTC | CASSLGPSGARETQYF
TRBJ1-5 | TRBV18 | - | - | TGTGCCAGCTCACCTTTGGGGGGTGGGAGCAATCAGCCCCAGCATTTT | CASSPLGGGSNQPQHF
TRBJ2-3 | TRBV9 | - | many | TGTGCCAGCAGCGTACGGGATACGCAGTATTTT | CASSVRDTQYF
TRBJ2-1 | TRBV12-3/TRBV12-4 | TRBD1 | many | TGTGCCAGCAGTCACCATCGACAGGGAACACTCTACAATGAGCAGTTCTTC | CASSHHRQGTLYNEQFF
TRBJ1-5 | TRBV24-1 | TRBD1 | many | TGTGCCACCAGTCATGGGACAGACAATCAGCCCCAGCATTTT | CATSHGTDNQPQHF
TRBJ1-6 | TRBV14 | - | many | TGTGCCAGCAGCCTGGCGCAGGGAAATAATTCACCCCTCCACTTT | CASSLAQGNNSPLHF
TRBJ2-1 | TRBV10-2 | TRBD2 | many | TGCGCCAGCAGTATAGCGGGAGGCCAATCCGAGCAGTTCTTC | CASSIAGGQSEQFF
TRBJ1-1 | TRBV5-1 | - | many | TGCGCCAGCAGGTCCGGGGCGACGAACACTGAAGCTTTCTTT | CASRSGATNTEAFF
TRBJ1-1 | TRBV7-2 | - | many | TGTGCCAGCAGCCTCCAGGGGCCCGGTTTTAACACTGAAGCTTTCTTT | CASSLQGPGFNTEAFF
TRBJ2-7 | TRBV7-2 | TRBD2 | many | TGTGCCAGCAGCTTAAGCGGGGTGTACGAGCAGTACTTC | CASSLSGVYEQYF
TRBJ1-6 | TRBV2 | - | few | TGTGCCAGCACCCTAATGGACGGATATAATTCACCCCTCCACTTT | CASTLMDGYNSPLHF
TRBJ2-4 | TRBV14 | - | many | TGTGCCAGCAGCCAATGGACCCAGCAGTACTTC | CASSQWTQQYF
TRBJ2-7 | TRBV20-1 | TRBD1 | - | TGCAGTGCTAGCCGACAGGGGGCTCGCTACGAGCAGTACTTC | CSASRQGARYEQYF
TRBJ2-1 | TRBV24-1 | - | many | TGTGCCGCCACATCCGATTCCTACAATGAGCAGTTCTTC | CAATSDSYNEQFF
TRBJ2-4 | TRBV7-2 | TRBD1 | many | TGTGCCAGCAGCTTAGGGACAGGGATATCGGACATTCAGTACTTC | CASSLGTGISDIQYF
TRBJ2-7 | TRBV3-1 | TRBD2 | many | TGTGCCAGCAGCATAGGGACTAGCGGCTACGAGCAGTACTTC | CASSIGTSGYEQYF
TRBJ2-1 | TRBV28 | TRBD1 | many | TGTGCCAGCAGACGTTCCCTCGGGACAGGGTATAATGAGCAGTTCTTC | CASRRSLGTGYNEQFF
TRBJ2-1 | TRBV29-1 | TRBD2 | - | TGCAGCATGACCGGGACTAGCGGACAAAATGAGCAGTTCTTC | CSMTGTSGQNEQFF
TRBJ2-5 | TRBV12-3/TRBV12-4 | TRBD1 | many | TGTGCCAGCAGTATGGGGACAGGCCAAGAGACCCAGTACTTC | CASSMGTGQETQYF
TRBJ2-1 | TRBV12-3/TRBV12-4 | TRBD2 | once | TGTGCCAGCAGTTTCGGCGGGAGCTATGAGCAGTTCTTC | CASSFGGSYEQFF
TRBJ2-2 | TRBV29-1 | - | many | TGCAGCGTTGAATTGGCGGGTGTGTCAAGAGACGGGGAGCTGTTTTTT | CSVELAGVSRDGELFF
TRBJ2-1 | TRBV20-1 | - | few | TGCAGTGCTACGGACGTACCACCTGAGCAGTTCTTC | CSATDVPPEQFF
TRBJ2-2 | TRBV19 | - | - | TGTGCCAGTATGAAACGGCTGAACACCGGGGAGCTGTTTTTT | CASMKRLNTGELFF
TRBJ1-1 | TRBV6-5 | TRBD1 | few | TGTGCCAGCAGTTCCCCGGGACAGGGGGTTCTGAAAGCTTTCTTT | CASSSPGQGVLKAFF
TRBJ2-7 | TRBV20-1 | - | many | TGCAGTGCTAGAGATACCTACGAGCAGTACTTC | CSARDTYEQYF
TRBJ2-1 | TRBV20-1 | - | - | TGCAGTGCTAGGGGAGGGGGGTTTGGAAATGAGCAGTTCTTC | CSARGGGFGNEQFF
TRBJ1-5 | TRBV29-1 | - | many | TGCAGCGTTGGTCTTGACCTCAATCAGCCCCAGCATTTT | CSVGLDLNQPQHF
TRBJ1-1 | TRBV20-1 | - | many | TGCAGTGCTAGAGATGGAACAATCCCTGAAGCTTTCTTT | CSARDGTIPEAFF
TRBJ1-5 | TRBV27 | - | many | TGTGCCAGCAGTCCAATCCTTTTACGGGCCAATCAGCCCCAGCATTTT | CASSPILLRANQPQHF
TRBJ2-1 | TRBV11-2 | - | many | TGTGCCAGCAGCGGGGGCTCAGAAAATAATGAGCAGTTCTTC | CASSGGSENNEQFF
TRBJ2-2 | TRBV6-2/TRBV6-3 | TRBD2 | - | TGTGCCAGCAGTCAGCGGACTAGCGGGATAAGGACCGGGGAGCTGTTTTTT | CASSQRTSGIRTGELFF
TRBJ1-3 | TRBV27 | - | many | TGTGCCAGCAGCACCTCGACTTTTTCGGACAGCCCCCGCTCTGGAAACACCATATATTTT | CASSTSTFSDSPRSGNTIYF
TRBJ2-3 | TRBV28 | - | many | TGTGCCAGCAGTTTTTCGTCCTCCGATACGCAGTATTTT | CASSFSSSDTQYF
TRBJ2-7 | TRBV27 | - | many | TGTGCCAGCTTGGGCCTGGCCAACGAGCAGTACTTC | CASLGLANEQYF
TRBJ2-1 | TRBV6-1 | - | many | TGTGCCAGCTCCTGGTCCCAGGGGAGCTCCTACAATGAGCAGTTCTTC | CASSWSQGSSYNEQFF
TRBJ2-3 | TRBV28 | TRBD2 | many | TGTGCCAGCAGTTTACTCTCAGGGACTAGCGGGGTTGCCCGCACAGATACGCAGTATTTT | CASSLLSGTSGVARTDTQYF
TRBJ2-1 | TRBV7-9 | - | many | TGTGCCCCCTCTACAGGAAACAATGAGCAGTTCTTC | CAPSTGNNEQFF
TRBJ2-2 | TRBV9 | TRBD2 | few | TGTGCCAGCAGCCCCCTGAGCGGGGGGGCGGGGGAGCTGTTTTTT | CASSPLSGGAGELFF